This T cell receptor beta chain originates from a study of T cell responses to AZD1222 COVID-19 vaccine. TCRdb keeps only in-frame clones here, not all; method: immunoSEQ multiplex PCR. The table has 95,000 to 130,000 clones, around 91% seen once. Germline-derived CDR1 and CDR2 are SGHNT and YYREEE (reference sequence). CDR3 size: 16 residues. Trimming cost V 1 base and J 6 bases; bases outside gene matches: 9. This clone has a single count. The sequence derives from an adult who received the AZD1222 COVID-19 vaccine. The V gene is TRBV5-4, the J gene TRBJ2-7; TRBD2 agrees at 11 bases. Sequencing used peripheral blood, obtained 28 days after the second AZD1222 dose. The chain's CDR3 is CASSLFVLAGAREQYF. CDR3 coding DNA: TGTGCCAGCAGCTTGTTCGTACTAGCGGGAGCGCGCGAGCAGTACTTC.